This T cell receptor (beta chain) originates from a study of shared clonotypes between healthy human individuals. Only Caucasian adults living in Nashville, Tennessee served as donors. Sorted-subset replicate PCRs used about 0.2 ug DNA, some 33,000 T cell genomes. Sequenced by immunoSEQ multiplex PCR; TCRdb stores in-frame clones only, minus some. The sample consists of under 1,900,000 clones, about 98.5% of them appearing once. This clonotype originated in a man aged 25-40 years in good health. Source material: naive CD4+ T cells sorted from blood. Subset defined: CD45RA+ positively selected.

CDR3 in DNA: TGCAGCGTTGAAGGTCAAGAGAATGGCTACACCTTC. Translation gives CSVEGQENGYTF. V is TRBV29-1 and J is TRBJ1-2; D remains ambiguous. CDR3 length: 12 amino acids. The V and J ends lost 1 base and 6 bases respectively, with 9 bases between them. Germline loops: CDR1 SQVTM, CDR2 ANQGSEA.